This paragraph covers one TCR beta chain sequence. This sample stems from a study of human T cells and chemical hapten exposure. The overall study: Epicutaneous patch tests delivered 0.01% DPC to the upper back, with evaluation at 6 days.

The CDR3 has 12 amino acids. Germline CDR1 and CDR2: MNHNS and SASEGT. V was shortened by 6 bases and J by 7 bases, with 13 bases between the two germline ends. Specified time point: patch test 2, 6 weeks after DPC sensitization. Treatment indicated: therapeutic diphenylcyclopropenone sensitization with weekly scalp DPC. MiXCR, run by TCRdb on the RACE reads, gives a single entry per CDR3 protein. In the table there are about 73,000 distinct CDR3 sequences, 7.5% to 9.5% of which are singletons. This chain uses TRBV6-1 with TRBJ2-7; TRBD2 might be the D (6 bases). This sequence was found in a woman between 45 and 60 years old with alopecia areata. Some clones in this sample may be carry-over from other donors' samples. The sequencing here drew on whole blood, taken in connection with sensitization to the hapten diphenylcyclopropenone (DPC). Written as DNA, the CDR3 is TGTGCCAGCAGCCAGGTCGGGGGAGAGCAGTACTTC. Amino acids: CASSQVGGEQYF.